A selection of T cell receptor beta chains follows, all from one sample in a study of blood T cell repertoires in COVID-19. Using immunoSEQ multiplex PCR, the repertoire was profiled, and TCRdb retains in-frame clones only, with some absent. The sample contains approximately 300,000 clones, 70% to 90% of which appear only once. Source material: PBMCs or T cells enriched from blood (not recorded which). These TCRs come from a woman younger than 45 who had recovered from COVID-19. The CDR3 runs from the conserved cysteine through the conserved F or W.

len: 15; j_gene: TRBJ1-1; v_gene: TRBV19; CDR3aa: CASSLGDRGNTEAFF
len: 14; j_gene: TRBJ1-2; v_gene: TRBV28; CDR3aa: CASTTTGGFNGYTF
len: 13; j_gene: TRBJ1-4; v_gene: TRBV7-2; CDR3aa: CASSARVNEKLFF
len: 11; j_gene: TRBJ1-1; v_gene: TRBV6-5; CDR3aa: CASTQGGEAFF
len: 15; j_gene: TRBJ1-5; v_gene: TRBV15; CDR3aa: CATSSADRDNQPQHF
len: 18; j_gene: TRBJ2-2; v_gene: TRBV9; CDR3aa: CASSRPKYSGENTGELFF
len: 15; j_gene: TRBJ2-1; v_gene: TRBV11-1; CDR3aa: CASSLARGPYNEQFF
len: 15; j_gene: TRBJ2-7; v_gene: TRBV6-5; CDR3aa: CASRKTSGTTYEQYF
len: 14; j_gene: TRBJ1-1; v_gene: TRBV18; CDR3aa: CASSPGQTNTEAFF
len: 16; j_gene: TRBJ2-2; v_gene: TRBV30; CDR3aa: CAWSVVRPWNTGELFF
len: 15; j_gene: TRBJ2-2; v_gene: TRBV6-5; CDR3aa: CASSLGQGFSGELFF
len: 15; j_gene: TRBJ1-1; v_gene: TRBV7-9; CDR3aa: CASSPPGTGHTEAFF
len: 15; j_gene: TRBJ1-4; v_gene: TRBV5-1; CDR3aa: CASSPGQGYIEKLFF
len: 12; j_gene: TRBJ1-1; v_gene: TRBV7-2; CDR3aa: CASPQGDTEAFF
len: 15; j_gene: TRBJ2-1; v_gene: TRBV30; CDR3aa: CAWSQDRGIYNEQFF
len: 15; j_gene: TRBJ2-1; v_gene: TRBV19; CDR3aa: CASSGRTGGWDEQFF
len: 14; j_gene: TRBJ1-6; v_gene: TRBV19; CDR3aa: CASTAGFHNSPLHF
len: 14; j_gene: TRBJ1-1; v_gene: TRBV30; CDR3aa: CAWSVRRMNTEAFF
len: 14; j_gene: TRBJ1-1; v_gene: TRBV3-1/TRBV3-2; CDR3aa: CASTRDRANTEAFF
len: 15; j_gene: TRBJ1-6; v_gene: TRBV4-3; CDR3aa: CASSQDPGGGSPLHF
len: 15; j_gene: TRBJ2-2; v_gene: TRBV3-1/TRBV3-2; CDR3aa: CASSERGGPTGELFF
len: 14; j_gene: TRBJ2-7; v_gene: TRBV4-3; CDR3aa: CASSPHPGVGEQYF
len: 14; j_gene: TRBJ1-1; v_gene: TRBV5-1; CDR3aa: CASSLVQGNTEAFF
len: 17; j_gene: TRBJ2-1; v_gene: TRBV7-6; CDR3aa: CASSLVGSGQGLNEQFF
len: 16; j_gene: TRBJ1-6; v_gene: TRBV5-6; CDR3aa: CASSLEGSSYNSPLHF
len: 14; j_gene: TRBJ1-2; v_gene: TRBV7-9; CDR3aa: CASSPPGTVSGYTF
len: 15; j_gene: TRBJ2-3; v_gene: TRBV14; CDR3aa: CASSQGRWSTDTQYF
len: 14; j_gene: TRBJ1-3; v_gene: TRBV18; CDR3aa: CASSHARGGNTIYF
len: 15; j_gene: TRBJ1-3; v_gene: TRBV6-5; CDR3aa: CASSEGRSRGNTIYF
len: 13; j_gene: TRBJ1-1; v_gene: TRBV6-6; CDR3aa: CASSPGQNTEAFF
len: 11; j_gene: TRBJ2-7; v_gene: TRBV30; CDR3aa: CAWSGLYEQYF
len: 16; j_gene: TRBJ2-1; v_gene: TRBV7-9; CDR3aa: CASSLTLAASYNEQFF
len: 15; j_gene: TRBJ1-2; v_gene: TRBV4-1; CDR3aa: CASSQEQGERYGYTF